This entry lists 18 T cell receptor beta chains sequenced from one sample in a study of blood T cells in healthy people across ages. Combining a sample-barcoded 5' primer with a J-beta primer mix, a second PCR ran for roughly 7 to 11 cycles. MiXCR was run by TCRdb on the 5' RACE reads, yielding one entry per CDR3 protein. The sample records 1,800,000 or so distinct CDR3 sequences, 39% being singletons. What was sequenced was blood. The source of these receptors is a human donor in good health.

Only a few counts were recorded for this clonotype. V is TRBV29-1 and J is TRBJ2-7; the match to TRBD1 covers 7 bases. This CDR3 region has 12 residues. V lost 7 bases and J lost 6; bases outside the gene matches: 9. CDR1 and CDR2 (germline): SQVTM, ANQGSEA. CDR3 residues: CSALTGAVEQYF. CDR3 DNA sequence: TGCAGCGCCCTAACAGGGGCCGTCGAGCAGTACTTC.

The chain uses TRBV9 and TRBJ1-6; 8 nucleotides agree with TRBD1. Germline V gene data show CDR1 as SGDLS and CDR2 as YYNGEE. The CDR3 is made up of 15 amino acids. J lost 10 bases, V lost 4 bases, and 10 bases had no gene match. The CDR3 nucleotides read TGTGCCAGCAGCTCTACCGGGACAGGCCAATCACCCCTCCACTTT. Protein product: CASSSTGTGQSPLHF. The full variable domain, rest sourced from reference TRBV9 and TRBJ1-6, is DSGVTQTPKHLITATGQRVTLRCSPRSGDLSVYWYQQSLDQGLQFLIQYYNGEERAKGNILERFSAQQFPDLHSELNLSSLELGDSALYFCASSSTGTGQSPLHFGNGTRLTVT.

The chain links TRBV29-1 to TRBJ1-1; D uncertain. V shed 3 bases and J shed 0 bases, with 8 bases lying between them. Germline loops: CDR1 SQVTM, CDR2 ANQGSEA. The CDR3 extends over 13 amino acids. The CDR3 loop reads CSVESRMNTEAFF. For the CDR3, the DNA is TGCAGCGTTGAGAGTAGAATGAACACTGAAGCTTTCTTT.

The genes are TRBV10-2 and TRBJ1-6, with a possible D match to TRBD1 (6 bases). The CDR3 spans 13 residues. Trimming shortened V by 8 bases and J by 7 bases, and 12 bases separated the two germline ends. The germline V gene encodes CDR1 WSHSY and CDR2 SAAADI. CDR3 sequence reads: CASGGGGNSPLHF. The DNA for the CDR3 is TGCGCCAGCGGTGGCGGGGGCAATTCACCCCTCCACTTT.

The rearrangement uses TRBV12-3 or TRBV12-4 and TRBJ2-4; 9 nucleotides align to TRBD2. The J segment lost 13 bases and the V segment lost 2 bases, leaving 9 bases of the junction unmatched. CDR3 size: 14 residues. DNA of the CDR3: TGTGCCAGCAGTTTAACTAGCGGGTACAATGAGCAGTACTTC. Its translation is CASSLTSGYNEQYF.

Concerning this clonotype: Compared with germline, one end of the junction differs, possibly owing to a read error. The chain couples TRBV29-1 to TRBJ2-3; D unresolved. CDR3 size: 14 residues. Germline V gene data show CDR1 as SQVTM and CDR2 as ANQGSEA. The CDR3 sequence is CSVEGSPLTDTQYF. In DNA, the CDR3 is TGCAGCGTCGAAGGATCCCCCCTCACAGATACGCAGTATTTT.

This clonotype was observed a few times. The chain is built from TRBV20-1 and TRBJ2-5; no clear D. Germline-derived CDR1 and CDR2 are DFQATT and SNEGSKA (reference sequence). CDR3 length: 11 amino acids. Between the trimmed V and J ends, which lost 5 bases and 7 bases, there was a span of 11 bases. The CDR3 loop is CSAQTGGTQYF. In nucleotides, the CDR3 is TGCAGTGCTCAAACGGGCGGGACCCAGTACTTC.

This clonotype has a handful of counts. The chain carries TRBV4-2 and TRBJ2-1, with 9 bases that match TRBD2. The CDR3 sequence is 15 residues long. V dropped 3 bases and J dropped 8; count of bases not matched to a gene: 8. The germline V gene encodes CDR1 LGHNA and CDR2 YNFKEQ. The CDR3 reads CASSQKLAGAYEQFF. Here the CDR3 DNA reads TGTGCCAGCAGCCAGAAGTTAGCGGGGGCCTATGAGCAGTTCTTC.

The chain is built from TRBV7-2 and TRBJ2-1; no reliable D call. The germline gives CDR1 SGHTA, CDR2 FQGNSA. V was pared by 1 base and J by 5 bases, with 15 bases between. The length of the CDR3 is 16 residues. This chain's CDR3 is CASSLVSGTVNNEQFF. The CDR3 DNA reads TGTGCCAGCAGCTTAGTGTCTGGAACAGTGAACAATGAGCAGTTCTTC.

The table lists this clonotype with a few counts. This CDR3 reads CASNQVVVGQGPYGYTF. The CDR3 nucleotides are TGTGCCAGCAACCAAGTAGTGGTAGGGCAGGGGCCCTATGGCTACACCTTC. The chain is built from TRBV7-2 and TRBJ1-2, with D possibly matching TRBD1 (6 bases). V lost 7 bases to trimming and J lost 4 bases, with 25 bases between them. CDR3 length: 17 residues. CDR1 and CDR2 from the germline V gene are SGHTA and FQGNSA. The full variable domain, completed using reference TRBV7-2 and TRBJ1-2, is GAGVSQSPSNKVTEKGKDVELRCDPISGHTALYWYRQSLGQGLEFLIYFQGNSAPDKSGLPSDRFSAERTGGSVSTLTIQRTQQEDSAVYLCASNQVVVGQGPYGYTFGSGTRLTVV.

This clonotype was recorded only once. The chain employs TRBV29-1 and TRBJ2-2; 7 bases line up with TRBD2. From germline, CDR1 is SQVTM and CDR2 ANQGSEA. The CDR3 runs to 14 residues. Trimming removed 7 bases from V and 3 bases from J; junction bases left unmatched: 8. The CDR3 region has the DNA TGCAGCGCAAGGGAGGGTAGCTACACCGGGGAGCTGTTTTTT. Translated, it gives CSAREGSYTGELFF.

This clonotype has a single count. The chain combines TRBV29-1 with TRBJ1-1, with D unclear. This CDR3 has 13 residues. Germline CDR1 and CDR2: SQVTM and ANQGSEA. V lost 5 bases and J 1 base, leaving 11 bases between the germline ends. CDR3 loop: CSVHLEWNTEAFF. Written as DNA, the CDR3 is TGCAGCGTTCATCTAGAATGGAACACTGAAGCTTTCTTT. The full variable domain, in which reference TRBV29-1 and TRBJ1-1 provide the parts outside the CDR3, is SAVISQKPSRDICQRGTSLTIQCQVDSQVTMMFWYRQQPGQSLTLIATANQGSEATYESGFVIDKFPISRPNLTFSTLTVSNMSPEDSSIYLCSVHLEWNTEAFFGQGTRLTVV.

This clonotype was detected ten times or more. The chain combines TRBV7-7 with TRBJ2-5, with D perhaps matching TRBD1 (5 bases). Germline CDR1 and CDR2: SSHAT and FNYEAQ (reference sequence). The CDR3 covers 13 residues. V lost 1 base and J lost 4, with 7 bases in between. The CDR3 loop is CASSLGTTETQYF. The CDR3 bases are TGTGCCAGCAGCTTAGGGACAACAGAGACCCAGTACTTC.

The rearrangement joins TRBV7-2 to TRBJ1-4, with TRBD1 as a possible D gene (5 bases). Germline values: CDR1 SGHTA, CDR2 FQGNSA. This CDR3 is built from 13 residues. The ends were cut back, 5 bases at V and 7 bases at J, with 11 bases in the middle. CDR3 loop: CASSARGSEKLFF. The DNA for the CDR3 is TGTGCCAGCAGCGCGCGGGGGAGTGAAAAACTGTTTTTT.

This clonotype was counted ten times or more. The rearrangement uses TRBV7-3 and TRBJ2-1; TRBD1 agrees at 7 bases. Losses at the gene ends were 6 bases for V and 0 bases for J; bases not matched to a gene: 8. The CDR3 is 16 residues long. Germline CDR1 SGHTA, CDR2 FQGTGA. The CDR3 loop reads CASSLSGGSSYNEQFF. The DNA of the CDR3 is TGTGCCAGCAGTTTATCAGGGGGTAGCTCCTACAATGAGCAGTTCTTC. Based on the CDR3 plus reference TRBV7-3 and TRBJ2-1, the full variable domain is GAGVSQTPSNKVTEKGKYVELRCDPISGHTALYWYRQSLGQGPEFLIYFQGTGAADDSGLPNDRFFAVRPEGSVSTLKIQRTERGDSAVYLCASSLSGGSSYNEQFFGPGTRLTVL.

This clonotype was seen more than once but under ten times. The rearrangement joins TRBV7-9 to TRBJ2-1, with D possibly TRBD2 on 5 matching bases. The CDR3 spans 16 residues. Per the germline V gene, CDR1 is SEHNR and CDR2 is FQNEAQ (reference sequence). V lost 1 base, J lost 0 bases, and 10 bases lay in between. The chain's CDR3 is CASSLEIGSSYNEQFF. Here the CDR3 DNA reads TGTGCCAGCAGCTTAGAAATTGGGAGCTCCTACAATGAGCAGTTCTTC. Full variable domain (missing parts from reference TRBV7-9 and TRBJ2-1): DTGVSQNPRHKITKRGQNVTFRCDPISEHNRLYWYRQTLGQGPEFLTYFQNEAQLEKSRLLSDRFSAERPKGSFSTLEIQRTEQGDSAMYLCASSLEIGSSYNEQFFGPGTRLTVL.

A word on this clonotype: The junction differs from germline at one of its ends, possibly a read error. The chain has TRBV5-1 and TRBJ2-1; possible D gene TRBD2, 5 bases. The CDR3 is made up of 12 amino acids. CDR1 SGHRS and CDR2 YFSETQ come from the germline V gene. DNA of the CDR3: TGCGCCAACAGCGGTAGTGGCAATGAGCAGTTCTTC. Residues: CANSGSGNEQFF. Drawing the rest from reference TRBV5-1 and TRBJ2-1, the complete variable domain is KAGVTQTPRYLIKTRGQQVTLSCSPISGHRSVSWYQQTPGQGLQFLFEYFSETQRNKGNFPGRFSGRQFSNSRSEMNVSTLELGDSALYLCANSGSGNEQFFGPGTRLTVL.

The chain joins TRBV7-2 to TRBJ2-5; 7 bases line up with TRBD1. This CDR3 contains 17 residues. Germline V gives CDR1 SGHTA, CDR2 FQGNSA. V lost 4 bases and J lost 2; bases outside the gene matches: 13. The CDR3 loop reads CASSYFLTGTAQETQYF. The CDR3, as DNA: TGTGCCAGCAGCTATTTCCTGACCGGGACAGCACAAGAGACCCAGTACTTC. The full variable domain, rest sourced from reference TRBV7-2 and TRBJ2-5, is GAGVSQSPSNKVTEKGKDVELRCDPISGHTALYWYRQSLGQGLEFLIYFQGNSAPDKSGLPSDRFSAERTGGSVSTLTIQRTQQEDSAVYLCASSYFLTGTAQETQYFGPGTRLLVL.